This T cell receptor (beta chain) derives from a study of blood T cell repertoires in COVID-19. Study information: T cells, B-cell-depleted T cells, or PBMCs provided the cDNA or gDNA that served as material.

The authors' processing: Estimates of nucleated cell counts were drawn from the amplification of reference gene primers. Sequenced by immunoSEQ multiplex PCR; TCRdb stores in-frame clones only, minus some. V and J calls and clone size are given by that table; D and trimming were obtained from the DNA. The sample has under 200,000 clones; about 89% are singletons. This CDR3 is 12 amino acids long. With 2 bases clipped from V and 7 bases from J, the junction kept 3 bases outside the gene matches. Germline V gene data show CDR1 as SGHRS and CDR2 as YFSETQ. Sequences were obtained from peripheral blood. The receptor was isolated from an older man with acute or convalescent COVID-19. V usage is TRBV5-1 and J usage is TRBJ2-7; 7 bases are a match to TRBD1. The DNA of the CDR3 is TGCGCCAGCAGCTTTACAGGGGAAGAGCAGTACTTC. As protein: CASSFTGEEQYF.